The T cell receptor beta chain under discussion was sequenced for a study of blood T cells in healthy people across ages. Study-level findings and limits: Changes seen in expanded clonotypes were possibly confounded by donor CMV status left unknown.

For the second PCR, which ran for roughly 7 to 11 cycles, a sample-barcoded 5' primer and a J-beta primer mix were used. TCRdb re-called the 5' RACE reads through MiXCR, storing one row per CDR3 protein. This sample has approximately 1,000,000 distinct CDR3 sequences, with roughly 45% found just once. Extraction of total RNA produced a minimum of 5.5 micrograms from each sample. Note on this clonotype: Its antigen is unidentified.

Germline CDR1 and CDR2: SGHVS and FQNEAQ. Trimming cost V 0 bases and J 8 bases, with 16 bases left between them. The CDR3 covers 16 residues. The sequence derives from an older woman in good health. Sequenced material: blood. V and J are TRBV7-8 and TRBJ1-4; a possible D gene is TRBD1 (6 bases). CDR3 nucleotide sequence: TGTGCCAGCAGCTTAGCTAGGAACAGGGAAGGGGAAAAACTGTTTTTT. Protein: CASSLARNREGEKLFF.